This T cell receptor beta chain was recovered during a study of tumor-infiltrating lymphocytes in primary liver carcinoma. Study-level points and caveats: Tumor tissue displayed a significantly greater top-250-clone fraction than blood (p = 0.039). Bulk samples went unsorted, so CD4+ and CD8+ repertoires were not compared.

Note on this clonotype: Antigen specificity is unknown.

Unsorted whole blood yielded the blood RNA, and germline DNA was also extracted. Synthesis of TCR beta cDNA was carried out from 500 ng total RNA with a constant-region primer. Three nested multiplex PCR rounds of slightly modified ARM-PCR generated TCR beta libraries. TCRdb analysed the multiplex PCR reads with MiXCR anew, one entry per CDR3 protein. The sample gives 310,000 or so distinct CDR3 sequences, 50% to 60% of which show up once; about 18% is in the top ten. This TCR was sampled from a woman under 40 with primary liver carcinoma and hepatitis B virus infection. Sequencing was carried out using peripheral blood.

The CDR3 protein is CASILRMRNNSPLHF. The CDR3 DNA is TGTGCCAGCATCCTTCGAATGAGAAACAATTCACCCCTCCACTTT. The gene calls are TRBV6-1 and TRBJ1-6, with no clear D. Germline CDR1 reads MNHNS; CDR2 reads SASEGT. CDR3 length: 15 amino acids. Trimming removed 7 bases from V and 7 bases from J, with 17 bases in between.